This record concerns one T cell receptor beta chain sequence. The antigen is not known. The sample belongs to a study of T cell responses to AZD1222 COVID-19 vaccine. Across the study: Analyses pooled second doses at about 4 or about 12 weeks. The study's findings and limits: Most donors were white British and more were female, and clonal diversity was possibly underestimated. Compared with day 0, the breadth and depth of the Spike-specific TCR repertoire rose significantly after two doses of AZD1222.

Germline loops: CDR1 MDHEN, CDR2 SYDVKM. The CDR3 runs 16 residues. J was trimmed by 7 bases and V by 3 bases; bases with no gene match: 6. Data came from immunoSEQ multiplex PCR; TCRdb stores just in-frame clones and leaves some out. The table records over 150,000 clones, around 89% of them present only once. Here the sequenced sample was peripheral blood, taken on day 0 of AZD1222 vaccination. This TCR came from an adult in good health. The chain is built from TRBV28 and TRBJ2-1; 13 positions match TRBD2. The CDR3 region is CASSLGGTSGMNEQFF. The CDR3 region has the DNA TGTGCCAGCAGTTTGGGCGGGACTAGCGGGATGAATGAGCAGTTCTTC.